Below, 12 T cell receptor beta chains from the same sample are listed, as sequenced in a study of T cells in Graves' hyperthyroidism and ophthalmopathy. RNA transcripts gave rise to amplified TCR beta CDR3 regions. HTBI primers were the set used in a first-round RT-PCR of the TCR CDR3. TCRdb recomputed calls from the multiplex PCR reads with MiXCR, one row per CDR3 protein. Of 600,000 or so distinct CDR3 sequences listed, 14% were seen once; the top ten hold around 7%. Sequenced input: blood. Receptor source: a woman younger than 35 with Graves' ophthalmopathy.

This clonotype was observed a few times. This rearrangement joins TRBV19 to TRBJ2-2; 7 nucleotides align to TRBD2. V was clipped by 1 base and J by 3 bases; unmatched bases: 2. This CDR3 has 15 amino acids. The germline V gene encodes CDR1 LNHDA and CDR2 SQIVND (reference sequence). DNA for the CDR3: TGTGCCAGTAGTATAGCAGGGAGGGACACCGGGGAGCTGTTTTTT. Protein: CASSIAGRDTGELFF.

This clonotype was seen more than once but under ten times. The rearrangement joins TRBV19 to TRBJ2-3, with D possibly being TRBD2 (6 bases). In germline, CDR1 is LNHDA, CDR2 SQIVND (reference sequence). The CDR3 has 16 residues. V lost 7 bases, J lost 3 bases, and 20 bases lay in between. The CDR3 sequence is CASTARGFRETDTQYF. The CDR3 bases are TGTGCCAGTACGGCAAGGGGTTTCCGGGAGACAGATACGCAGTATTTT.

The chain employs TRBV30 and TRBJ1-5, with 7 bases that match TRBD1. Germline CDR1 and CDR2: GTSNPN and SVGIG (reference sequence). V dropped 3 bases and J dropped 2; count of bases not matched to a gene: 4. The CDR3 loop spans 14 amino acids. In DNA, the CDR3 is TGTGCCTGGAGCCCAGGGGGGCGCAATCAGCCCCAGCATTTT. Translation gives CAWSPGGRNQPQHF.

This clonotype showed up many times. The chain joins TRBV7-9 to TRBJ1-6, with D maybe TRBD1 (6 bases). The CDR3 runs 14 residues. Germline lookup yields CDR1 SEHNR and CDR2 FQNEAQ (reference sequence). V was cut by 1 base and J by 8 bases, with 9 bases left in between. The CDR3 here is CASSLGTDYSPLHF. The CDR3 DNA sequence: TGTGCCAGCAGCTTAGGGACAGACTATTCACCCCTCCACTTT.

V gene TRBV7-2 combines with J gene TRBJ2-1; D not certain. The CDR3 is made up of 13 amino acids. Germline-derived CDR1 and CDR2 are SGHTA and FQGNSA. V lost 5 bases to trimming and J lost 6 bases, with 11 bases between them. Written as DNA, the CDR3 is TGTGCCAGCAGCAAAATAACGCCCAATGAGCAGTTCTTC. This encodes CASSKITPNEQFF.

This clonotype was found many times. The chain links TRBV2 to TRBJ2-1, with a weak D call TRBD2 (5 bases). Between the trimmed V and J ends, which lost 5 bases and 9 bases, there was a span of 14 bases. This CDR3 spans 13 amino acids. Germline-derived CDR1 and CDR2 are SNHLY and FYNNEI. The CDR3 loop is CASSPTRIGEQFF. The DNA for the CDR3 is TGTGCCAGCAGTCCTACTAGAATCGGTGAGCAGTTCTTC.

This clonotype was counted a few times. This chain uses TRBV6-2 or TRBV6-3 with TRBJ2-1, with D uncertain. CDR1 and CDR2 from the germline V gene are MNHEY and SVGEGT. V lost 6 bases and J 6 bases, leaving 12 bases between the germline ends. This CDR3 has 13 amino acids. CDR3 DNA: TGTGCCAGCAGCCAATACCGAATCAATGAGCAGTTCTTC. This codes for CASSQYRINEQFF.

As regards this clonotype: This sequence is one base from a far larger clone and is likely a read error. The J gene is TRBJ2-7, the V gene TRBV6-1, with D perhaps matching TRBD1 or TRBD2 (5 bases each). V lost 3 bases, J lost 4 bases, and 7 bases lay in between. Germline V gene data show CDR1 as MNHNS and CDR2 as SASEGT. This CDR3 has 12 amino acids. The CDR3 nucleotides are TGTGCCAGCAGTGAGGGGGTTTACGAGCAGTACTTC. Residues: CASSEGVYEQYF.

At least ten counts were recorded for this clonotype. V and J are TRBV28 and TRBJ2-5; D possibly corresponds to TRBD1 (6 bases). The CDR3 contains 15 residues. Germline CDR1 reads MDHEN; CDR2 reads SYDVKM. V was shortened by 5 bases and J by 5 bases, with 18 bases between the two germline ends. The CDR3 spells CASSARDITRETQYF. As DNA, the CDR3 is TGTGCCAGCAGTGCCCGGGACATCACAAGGGAGACCCAGTACTTC.

The chain combines TRBV7-2 with TRBJ2-1; 8 bases align to TRBD2. J lost 4 bases, V lost 1 base, and 9 bases had no gene match. This CDR3 has 17 residues. The germline gives CDR1 SGHTA, CDR2 FQGNSA. Written as DNA, the CDR3 is TGTGCCAGCAGCTTAGTACCTCTAGCGGGCTTTTACAATGAGCAGTTCTTC. Protein sequence: CASSLVPLAGFYNEQFF. Filled out from reference TRBV7-2 and TRBJ2-1, the complete variable domain reads GAGVSQSPSNKVTEKGKDVELRCDPISGHTALYWYRQSLGQGLEFLIYFQGNSAPDKSGLPSDRFSAERTGGSVSTLTIQRTQQEDSAVYLCASSLVPLAGFYNEQFFGPGTRLTVL.

The chain combines TRBV29-1 with TRBJ1-2, with a weak D call TRBD1 (6 bases). This CDR3 contains 11 residues. Between the trimmed V and J ends, which lost 6 bases and 11 bases, there was a span of 16 bases. Germline lookup yields CDR1 SQVTM and CDR2 ANQGSEA. The CDR3 is CSVITGKRYTF. In DNA form, the CDR3 reads TGCAGCGTGATCACAGGGAAGAGGTACACCTTC.

This clonotype was detected ten times or more. CDR3 DNA: TGTGCCCTCTCGGGGGGGGATTACAATGAGCAGTTCTTC. It encodes CALSGGDYNEQFF. This chain links TRBV28 with TRBJ2-1; 8 bases match TRBD2. J gave up 4 bases and V 11 bases, and 7 bases lay outside the gene matches. Germline-derived CDR1 and CDR2 are MDHEN and SYDVKM. The CDR3 runs 13 residues. Variable domain in full (rest from reference TRBV28 and TRBJ2-1): DVKVTQSSRYLVKRTGEKVFLECVQDMDHENMFWYRQDPGLGLRLIYFSYDVKMKEKGDIPEGYSVSREKKERFSLILESASTNQTSMYLCALSGGDYNEQFFGPGTRLTVL.